This TCR beta chain was recorded in a study of metastatic and nonmetastatic thyroid tumors. Study at large: Peripheral blood and tumor or nodule samples from malignant and benign thyroid patients were compared.

Trimming took 7 bases from V and 5 from J; bases not matched to a gene: 11. Germline CDR1 is MGHDK and CDR2 is SYGVNS. The CDR3 consists of 15 residues. TCRdb redid the clone calls on the PCR reads using MiXCR. The sample has 50,000 or so clones, more than 15% seen once. Among the patients, none had received any treatment before thyroid surgery. The clonotype was recovered from a female donor with papillary thyroid cancer or a benign thyroid nodule (not recorded which). Some clones in this sample may be carry-over from other donors' samples. The sample comprised blood. V usage is TRBV25-1 and J usage is TRBJ2-7, with 10 bases that match TRBD1. This CDR3 is CASIQGTGDIHEQYF. The CDR3 coding sequence is TGTGCCAGCATCCAAGGGACAGGGGATATCCACGAGCAGTACTTC.